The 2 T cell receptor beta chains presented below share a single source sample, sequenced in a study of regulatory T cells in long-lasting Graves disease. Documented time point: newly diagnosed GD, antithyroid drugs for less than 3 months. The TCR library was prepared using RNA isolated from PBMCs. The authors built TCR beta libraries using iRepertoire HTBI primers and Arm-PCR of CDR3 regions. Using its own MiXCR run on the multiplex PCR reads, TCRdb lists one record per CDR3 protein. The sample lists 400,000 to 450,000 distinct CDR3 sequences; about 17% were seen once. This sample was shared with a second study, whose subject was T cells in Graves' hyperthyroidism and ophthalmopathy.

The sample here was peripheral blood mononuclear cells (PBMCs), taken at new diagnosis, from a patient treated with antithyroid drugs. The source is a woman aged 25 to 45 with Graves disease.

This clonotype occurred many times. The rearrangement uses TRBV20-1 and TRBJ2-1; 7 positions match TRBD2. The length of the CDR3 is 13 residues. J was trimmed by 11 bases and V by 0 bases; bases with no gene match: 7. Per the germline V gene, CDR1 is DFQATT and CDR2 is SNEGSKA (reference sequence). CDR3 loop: CSAREGGRPQQFF. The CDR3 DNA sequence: TGCAGTGCTAGAGAGGGGGGGAGGCCTCAGCAGTTCTTC.

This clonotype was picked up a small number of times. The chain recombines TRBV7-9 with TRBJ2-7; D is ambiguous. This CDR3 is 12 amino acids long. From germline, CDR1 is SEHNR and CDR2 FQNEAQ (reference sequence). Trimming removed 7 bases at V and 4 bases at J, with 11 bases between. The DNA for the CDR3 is TGTGCCAGCACCCAGTCCTCGTACGAGCAGTACTTC. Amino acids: CASTQSSYEQYF. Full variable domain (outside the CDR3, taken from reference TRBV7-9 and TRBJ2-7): DTGVSQNPRHKITKRGQNVTFRCDPISEHNRLYWYRQTLGQGPEFLTYFQNEAQLEKSRLLSDRFSAERPKGSFSTLEIQRTEQGDSAMYLCASTQSSYEQYFGPGTRLTVT.